These T cell receptor beta chains were read from a single sample in a study of shared clonotypes between healthy human individuals. The data were produced by immunoSEQ multiplex PCR, yet TCRdb's version contains in-frame clones alone and is incomplete. This table has some 1,400,000 clones, 95% to 97% appearing once. Sequencing was performed on naive CD4+ T cells sorted from blood. All receptors derive from a man aged 30 to 45 in good health. Each CDR3 is given with its conserved first and last residue. A D gene is named only where the DNA matches it firmly. Clone size is shown for a subset of rows, as once, few, many or a class of expanded clone.

clone size: .; J gene: TRBJ1-5; V gene: TRBV6-1; D gene: .; CDR3 DNA: TGTGCCAGCAGTGTAGGGAAGGGCAATCAGCCCCAGCATTTT; CDR3 protein: CASSVGKGNQPQHF
clone size: .; J gene: TRBJ2-7; V gene: TRBV6-1; D gene: .; CDR3 DNA: TGTGCCAGCAGTGAAGCGTGGGGGAAGGGCTACGAGCAGTACTTC; CDR3 protein: CASSEAWGKGYEQYF
clone size: .; J gene: TRBJ1-5; V gene: TRBV11-2; D gene: .; CDR3 DNA: TGTGCCAGCAGCTCCCTCGCAGGTCTCAATCAGCCCCAGCATTTT; CDR3 protein: CASSSLAGLNQPQHF
clone size: .; J gene: TRBJ2-7; V gene: TRBV5-4; D gene: TRBD1; CDR3 DNA: TGTGCCAGCAGCCCGGGACAGGGGGCCGTCGACGAGCAGTACTTC; CDR3 protein: CASSPGQGAVDEQYF
clone size: .; J gene: TRBJ2-3; V gene: TRBV19; D gene: TRBD1; CDR3 DNA: TGTGCCAGTAGTCCCAACAGGGGGTCACTCACAGATACGCAGTATTTT; CDR3 protein: CASSPNRGSLTDTQYF
clone size: .; J gene: TRBJ2-6; V gene: TRBV5-1; D gene: TRBD1; CDR3 DNA: TGCGCCAGCAGCTATTGGGACAGCCCCTCTGGGGCCAACGTCCTGACTTTC; CDR3 protein: CASSYWDSPSGANVLTF
clone size: .; J gene: TRBJ2-7; V gene: TRBV9; D gene: TRBD2; CDR3 DNA: TGTGCCAGCAGCGTATCGTGGCTAGCGGGACAAGCGGAGCAGTACTTC; CDR3 protein: CASSVSWLAGQAEQYF
clone size: .; J gene: TRBJ2-5; V gene: TRBV14; D gene: TRBD2; CDR3 DNA: TGTGCCAGCAGCAAGCGGACTAGCTTTCAAGAGACCCAGTACTTC; CDR3 protein: CASSKRTSFQETQYF
clone size: once; J gene: TRBJ2-3; V gene: TRBV5-4; D gene: TRBD1; CDR3 DNA: TGTGCCAGCAGCTTGCCCACAGGGGATATTAGCACAGATACGCAGTATTTT; CDR3 protein: CASSLPTGDISTDTQYF
clone size: once; J gene: TRBJ2-7; V gene: TRBV4-1; D gene: TRBD2; CDR3 DNA: TGCGCCAGCAGCCCAAGCGGGAGCTCCTACGAGCAGTACTTC; CDR3 protein: CASSPSGSSYEQYF
clone size: .; J gene: TRBJ2-1; V gene: TRBV27; D gene: .; CDR3 DNA: TGTGCCAGCAGTTTATCGGCTTCCTCCTACAATGAGCAGTTCTTC; CDR3 protein: CASSLSASSYNEQFF
clone size: .; J gene: TRBJ1-5; V gene: TRBV7-7; D gene: .; CDR3 DNA: TGTGCTAGCAGCTTCCCCCCTAGCAATCAGCCCCAGCATTTT; CDR3 protein: CASSFPPSNQPQHF
clone size: once; J gene: TRBJ2-1; V gene: TRBV11-3; D gene: .; CDR3 DNA: TGTGCCAGCAGCCCCGGGACTTCGACCTACAATGAGCAGTTCTTC; CDR3 protein: CASSPGTSTYNEQFF
clone size: .; J gene: TRBJ2-1; V gene: TRBV18; D gene: TRBD2; CDR3 DNA: TGTGCCAGCTCGCTAGCGGGATCCTCCTACAATGAGCAGTTCTTC; CDR3 protein: CASSLAGSSYNEQFF
clone size: .; J gene: TRBJ2-7; V gene: TRBV9; D gene: TRBD1; CDR3 DNA: TGTGCCAGCAGCGTTTTGGGACAGGGAGGCGAGCAGTACTTC; CDR3 protein: CASSVLGQGGEQYF
clone size: .; J gene: TRBJ1-4; V gene: TRBV21-1; D gene: .; CDR3 DNA: TGTGCCAGCAGCGCATTGGGAAGGCTTGAAAAACTGTTTTTT; CDR3 protein: CASSALGRLEKLFF
clone size: .; J gene: TRBJ2-7; V gene: TRBV7-9; D gene: .; CDR3 DNA: TGTGCCAGCAGCTCTGTCGGGACCTCCGCCGAGCAGTACTTC; CDR3 protein: CASSSVGTSAEQYF
clone size: .; J gene: TRBJ2-7; V gene: TRBV2; D gene: .; CDR3 DNA: TGTGCCAGCGGGGCCCACTCCTACGAGCAGTACTTC; CDR3 protein: CASGAHSYEQYF
clone size: .; J gene: TRBJ1-4; V gene: TRBV15; D gene: .; CDR3 DNA: TGTGCCACCAGCAGGGGGACCTATGAAAAACTGTTTTTT; CDR3 protein: CATSRGTYEKLFF
clone size: .; J gene: TRBJ1-1; V gene: TRBV13; D gene: .; CDR3 DNA: TGTGCCAGCAGCCCCCAATTCGCTGAAGCTTTCTTT; CDR3 protein: CASSPQFAEAFF
clone size: once; J gene: TRBJ2-7; V gene: TRBV7-2; D gene: .; CDR3 DNA: TGTGCCAGCAGCCCCCACGTGGCTGGCGGATTCAACGAGCAGTACTTC; CDR3 protein: CASSPHVAGGFNEQYF
clone size: .; J gene: TRBJ2-7; V gene: TRBV5-4; D gene: TRBD1; CDR3 DNA: TGTGCCAGCAGCCGGCGGGGGGACAGGGGGCCTACCGAGCAGTACTTC; CDR3 protein: CASSRRGDRGPTEQYF
clone size: .; J gene: TRBJ2-7; V gene: TRBV7-6; D gene: .; CDR3 DNA: TGTGCCAGCAGCTTAGCGTCTGGACGCTACGAGCAGTACTTC; CDR3 protein: CASSLASGRYEQYF
clone size: .; J gene: TRBJ2-7; V gene: TRBV5-1; D gene: .; CDR3 DNA: TGCGCCAGCAGCAAAATAACAGGCTACGAGCAGTACTTC; CDR3 protein: CASSKITGYEQYF
clone size: .; J gene: TRBJ2-5; V gene: TRBV29-1; D gene: TRBD2; CDR3 DNA: TGCAGCGTCAACGAAGGACTAGCGGCAGGACAAGAGACCCAGTACTTC; CDR3 protein: CSVNEGLAAGQETQYF
clone size: .; J gene: TRBJ2-5; V gene: TRBV11-3; D gene: .; CDR3 DNA: TGTGCCAGCAGCCCGACGTTACTGGAGACCCAGTACTTC; CDR3 protein: CASSPTLLETQYF
clone size: .; J gene: TRBJ2-7; V gene: TRBV30; D gene: TRBD1; CDR3 DNA: TGTGCCTGGAGTGGACAGGGTGTCTCCTACGAGCAGTACTTC; CDR3 protein: CAWSGQGVSYEQYF
clone size: once; J gene: TRBJ2-2; V gene: TRBV18; D gene: .; CDR3 DNA: TGTGCCAGCTCACGGGGTCAAACCGACACCGGGGAGCTGTTTTTT; CDR3 protein: CASSRGQTDTGELFF
clone size: .; J gene: TRBJ2-1; V gene: TRBV15; D gene: .; CDR3 DNA: TGTGCCACCAGCAGAGTCCAGAGAAGGGAGCAGTTCTTC; CDR3 protein: CATSRVQRREQFF
clone size: .; J gene: TRBJ1-2; V gene: TRBV7-2; D gene: TRBD1; CDR3 DNA: TGTGCCAGCAGCCTGGGGACAGCGCGAACAGCTAACTATGGCTACACCTTC; CDR3 protein: CASSLGTARTANYGYTF
clone size: .; J gene: TRBJ1-1; V gene: TRBV29-1; D gene: TRBD1; CDR3 DNA: TGCAGCGTTGATCAGGGGGCAGGTCGGGCTTTCTTT; CDR3 protein: CSVDQGAGRAFF
clone size: .; J gene: TRBJ2-3; V gene: TRBV5-1; D gene: TRBD2; CDR3 DNA: TGCGCCAGCAGCTTGGGACTAGCGGGAGTTCACACAGATACGCAGTATTTT; CDR3 protein: CASSLGLAGVHTDTQYF
clone size: .; J gene: TRBJ1-1; V gene: TRBV5-1; D gene: .; CDR3 DNA: TGCGCCAGCAGCTTGGTTCAGGGCACAGACACTGAAGCTTTCTTT; CDR3 protein: CASSLVQGTDTEAFF
clone size: .; J gene: TRBJ2-3; V gene: TRBV7-9; D gene: .; CDR3 DNA: TGTGCCAGCAGCGGACTCGAAGGAGTGGCAGATACGCAGTATTTT; CDR3 protein: CASSGLEGVADTQYF
clone size: .; J gene: TRBJ1-1; V gene: TRBV5-4; D gene: .; CDR3 DNA: TGTGCCAGCAGCCCGGGGGCAGGAAACACTGAAGCTTTCTTT; CDR3 protein: CASSPGAGNTEAFF
clone size: .; J gene: TRBJ1-1; V gene: TRBV5-4; D gene: .; CDR3 DNA: TGTGCCAGCAGCTTTGACGCTACGGGGGACACTGAAGCTTTCTTT; CDR3 protein: CASSFDATGDTEAFF
clone size: .; J gene: TRBJ2-7; V gene: TRBV19; D gene: .; CDR3 DNA: TGTGCCAGTAGTATAACGGAATCCTACGAGCAGTACTTC; CDR3 protein: CASSITESYEQYF
clone size: .; J gene: TRBJ2-7; V gene: TRBV7-8; D gene: .; CDR3 DNA: TGTGCCAGCAGTCTTTTAGCGAACCCCTACGAGCAGTACTTC; CDR3 protein: CASSLLANPYEQYF
clone size: .; J gene: TRBJ2-5; V gene: TRBV5-1; D gene: TRBD1; CDR3 DNA: TGCGCCAGCAGCCTCGGACAGGGAGAGACCCAGTACTTC; CDR3 protein: CASSLGQGETQYF
clone size: .; J gene: TRBJ2-2; V gene: TRBV27; D gene: .; CDR3 DNA: TGTGCCAGCAGTAAGGGGGTTGGGGAGCTGTTTTTT; CDR3 protein: CASSKGVGELFF
clone size: .; J gene: TRBJ1-3; V gene: TRBV6-1; D gene: .; CDR3 DNA: TGTGCCAGCATGCCCGACATAAACTCTGGAAACACCATATATTTT; CDR3 protein: CASMPDINSGNTIYF
clone size: .; J gene: TRBJ2-3; V gene: TRBV19; D gene: TRBD2; CDR3 DNA: TGTGCCAGTAGTATGCTAGCGGGGGACACAGATACGCAGTATTTT; CDR3 protein: CASSMLAGDTDTQYF
clone size: .; J gene: TRBJ2-3; V gene: TRBV19; D gene: TRBD2; CDR3 DNA: TGTGCCAGTAGTATACCCTATGCCGGGACTAGCGGGAAATCAGGCCCCACAGATACGCAGTATTTT; CDR3 protein: CASSIPYAGTSGKSGPTDTQYF
clone size: .; J gene: TRBJ2-7; V gene: TRBV6-5; D gene: .; CDR3 DNA: TGTGCCAGCAGGCGGGCCGGCTACGAGCAGTACTTC; CDR3 protein: CASRRAGYEQYF
clone size: .; J gene: TRBJ2-1; V gene: TRBV7-9; D gene: TRBD2; CDR3 DNA: TGTGCCAGCAGCCCCTACCTGCGGGAGAGCGTCAATGAGCAGTTCTTC; CDR3 protein: CASSPYLRESVNEQFF
clone size: .; J gene: TRBJ1-2; V gene: TRBV2; D gene: .; CDR3 DNA: TGTGCCAGCAGTGAGTCGGGGGCGCGAGTCTTC; CDR3 protein: CASSESGARVF
clone size: .; J gene: TRBJ2-6; V gene: TRBV5-1; D gene: .; CDR3 DNA: TGCGCCAGCAGCTTGGTGATCTCTGGGGCCAACGTCCTGACTTTC; CDR3 protein: CASSLVISGANVLTF
clone size: .; J gene: TRBJ1-2; V gene: TRBV29-1; D gene: TRBD1; CDR3 DNA: TGCAGCGTTGGCCGAGGACAGGGAAGTGATGGCTACACCTTC; CDR3 protein: CSVGRGQGSDGYTF
clone size: .; J gene: TRBJ2-7; V gene: TRBV7-2; D gene: TRBD1; CDR3 DNA: TGTGCCAGCAGCGCCGGACAGGGGACGGACGAGCAGTACTTC; CDR3 protein: CASSAGQGTDEQYF
clone size: .; J gene: TRBJ2-1; V gene: TRBV9; D gene: TRBD2; CDR3 DNA: TGTGCCAGCAGCGCGCCCGGGACTAGCGTTCTTGGTGAGCAGTTCTTC; CDR3 protein: CASSAPGTSVLGEQFF